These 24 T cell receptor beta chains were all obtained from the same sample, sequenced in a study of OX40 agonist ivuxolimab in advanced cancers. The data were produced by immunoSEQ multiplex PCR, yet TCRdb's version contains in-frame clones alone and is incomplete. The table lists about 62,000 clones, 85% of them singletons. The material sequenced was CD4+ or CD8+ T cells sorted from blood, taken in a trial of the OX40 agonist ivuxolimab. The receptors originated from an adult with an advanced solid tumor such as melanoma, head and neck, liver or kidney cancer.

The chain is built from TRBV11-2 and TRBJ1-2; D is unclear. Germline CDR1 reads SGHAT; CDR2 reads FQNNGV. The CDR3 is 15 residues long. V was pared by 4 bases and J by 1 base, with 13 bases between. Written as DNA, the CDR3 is TGTGCCAGCAGCTCGTACCGGACGGATAACTATGGCTACACCTTC. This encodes CASSSYRTDNYGYTF.

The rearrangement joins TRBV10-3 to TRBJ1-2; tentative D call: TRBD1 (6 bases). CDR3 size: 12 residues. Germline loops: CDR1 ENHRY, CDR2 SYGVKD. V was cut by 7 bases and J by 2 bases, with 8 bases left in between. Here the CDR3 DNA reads TGTGCCATCACCGGGACAAACTATGGCTACACCTTC. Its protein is CAITGTNYGYTF.

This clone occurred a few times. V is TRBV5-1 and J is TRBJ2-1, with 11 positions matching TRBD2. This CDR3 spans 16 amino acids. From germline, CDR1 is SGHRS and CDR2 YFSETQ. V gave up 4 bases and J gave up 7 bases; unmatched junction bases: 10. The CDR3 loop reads CASSPILAGGLNEQFF. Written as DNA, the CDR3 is TGCGCCAGCAGCCCCATTCTAGCGGGAGGTTTGAATGAGCAGTTCTTC.

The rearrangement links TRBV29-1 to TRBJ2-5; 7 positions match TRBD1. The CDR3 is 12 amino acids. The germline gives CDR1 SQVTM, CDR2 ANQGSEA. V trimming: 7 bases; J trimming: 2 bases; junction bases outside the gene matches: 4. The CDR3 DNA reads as TGCAGCGACAGGGACAGTCAAGAGACCCAGTACTTC. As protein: CSDRDSQETQYF. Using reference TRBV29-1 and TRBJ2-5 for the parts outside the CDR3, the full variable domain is SAVISQKPSRDICQRGTSLTIQCQVDSQVTMMFWYRQQPGQSLTLIATANQGSEATYESGFVIDKFPISRPNLTFSTLTVSNMSPEDSSIYLCSDRDSQETQYFGPGTRLLVL.

CDR3 nucleotides: TGTGCCAGCAGCCAGGACAGGTTGACCGGGGAGCTGTTTTTT. Its translation is CASSQDRLTGELFF. The chain has TRBV7-8 and TRBJ2-2, with TRBD1 matching over 7 bases. The CDR3 has 14 residues. The germline V gene encodes CDR1 SGHVS and CDR2 FQNEAQ. The trim removed 5 bases at V and 5 bases at J, leaving 5 bases unmatched.

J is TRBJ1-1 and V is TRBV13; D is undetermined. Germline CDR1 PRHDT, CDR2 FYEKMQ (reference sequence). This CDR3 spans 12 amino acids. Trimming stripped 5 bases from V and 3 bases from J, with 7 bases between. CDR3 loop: CASSLEYTEAFF. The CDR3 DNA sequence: TGTGCCAGCAGCCTGGAATACACTGAAGCTTTCTTT.

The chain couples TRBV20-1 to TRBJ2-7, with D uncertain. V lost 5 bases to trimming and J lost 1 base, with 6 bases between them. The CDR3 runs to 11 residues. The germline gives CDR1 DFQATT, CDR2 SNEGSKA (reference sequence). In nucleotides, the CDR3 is TGCAGTGCTGATTATTCCTACGAGCAGTACTTC. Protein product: CSADYSYEQYF.

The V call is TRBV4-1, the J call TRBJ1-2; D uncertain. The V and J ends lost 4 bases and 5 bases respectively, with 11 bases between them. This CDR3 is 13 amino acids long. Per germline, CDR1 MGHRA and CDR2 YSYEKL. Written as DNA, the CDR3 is TGCGCCAGCAGCCCAGGACTAGTTTATGGCTACACCTTC. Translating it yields CASSPGLVYGYTF.

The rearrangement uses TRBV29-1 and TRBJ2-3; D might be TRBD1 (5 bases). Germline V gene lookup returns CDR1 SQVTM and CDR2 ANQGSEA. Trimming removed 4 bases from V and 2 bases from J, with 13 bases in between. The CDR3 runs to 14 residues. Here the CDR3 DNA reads TGCAGCGTTGGACAGTCTATCGACACAGATACGCAGTATTTT. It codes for CSVGQSIDTDTQYF.

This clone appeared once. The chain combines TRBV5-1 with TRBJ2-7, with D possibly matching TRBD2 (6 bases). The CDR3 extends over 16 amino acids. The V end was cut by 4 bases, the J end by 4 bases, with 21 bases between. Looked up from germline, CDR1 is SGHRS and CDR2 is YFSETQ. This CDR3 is CASSPAGGTGGYEQYF. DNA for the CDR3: TGCGCCAGCAGCCCCGCGGGCGGGACTGGGGGATACGAGCAGTACTTC.

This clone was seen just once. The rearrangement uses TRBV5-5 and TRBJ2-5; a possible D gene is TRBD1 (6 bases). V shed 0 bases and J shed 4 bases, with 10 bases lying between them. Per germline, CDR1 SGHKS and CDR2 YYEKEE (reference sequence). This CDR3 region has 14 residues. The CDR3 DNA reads TGTGCCAGCAGCTTGGGTGGGGGCGGAGAGACCCAGTACTTC. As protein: CASSLGGGGETQYF. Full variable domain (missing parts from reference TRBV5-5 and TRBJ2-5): DAGVTQSPTHLIKTRGQQVTLRCSPISGHKSVSWYQQVLGQGPQFIFQYYEKEERGRGNFPDRFSARQFPNYSSELNVNALLLGDSALYLCASSLGGGGETQYFGPGTRLLVL.

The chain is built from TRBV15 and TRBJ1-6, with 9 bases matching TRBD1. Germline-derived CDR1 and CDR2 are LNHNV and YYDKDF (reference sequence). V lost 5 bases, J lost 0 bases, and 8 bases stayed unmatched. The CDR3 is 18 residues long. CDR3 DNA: TGTGCCACCAGCCCACAGGGACAGGGCAGCTCCTATAATTCACCCCTCCACTTT. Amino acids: CATSPQGQGSSYNSPLHF.

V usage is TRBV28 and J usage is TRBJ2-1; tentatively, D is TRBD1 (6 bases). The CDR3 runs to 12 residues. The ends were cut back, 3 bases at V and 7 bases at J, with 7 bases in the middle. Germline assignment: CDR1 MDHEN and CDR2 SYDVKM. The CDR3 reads CASSFTGNEQFF. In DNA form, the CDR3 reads TGTGCCAGCAGTTTTACAGGGAATGAGCAGTTCTTC.

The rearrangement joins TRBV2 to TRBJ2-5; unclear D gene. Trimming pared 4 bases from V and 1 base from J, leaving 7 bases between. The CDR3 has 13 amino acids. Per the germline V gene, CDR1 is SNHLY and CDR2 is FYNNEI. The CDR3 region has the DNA TGTGCCAGCAGTGTAGGCAGCCAAGAGACCCAGTACTTC. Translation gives CASSVGSQETQYF.

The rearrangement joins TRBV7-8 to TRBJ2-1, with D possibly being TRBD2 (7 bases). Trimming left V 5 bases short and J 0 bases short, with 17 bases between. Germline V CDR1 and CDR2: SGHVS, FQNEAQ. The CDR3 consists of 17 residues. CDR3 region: CASSALRGQSSYNEQFF. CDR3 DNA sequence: TGTGCCAGCAGCGCTTTGCGGGGGCAAAGCTCCTACAATGAGCAGTTCTTC.

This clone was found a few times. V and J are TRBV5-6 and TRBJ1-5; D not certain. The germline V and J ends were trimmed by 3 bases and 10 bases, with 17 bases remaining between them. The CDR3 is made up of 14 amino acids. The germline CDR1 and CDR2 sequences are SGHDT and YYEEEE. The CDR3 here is CASSSPPWGDPQHF. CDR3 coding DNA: TGTGCCAGCAGCTCGCCGCCTTGGGGTGACCCCCAGCATTTT.

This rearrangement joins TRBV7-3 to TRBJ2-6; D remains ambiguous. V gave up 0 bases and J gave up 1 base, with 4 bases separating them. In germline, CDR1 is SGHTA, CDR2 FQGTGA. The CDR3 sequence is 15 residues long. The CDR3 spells CASSLTGSGANVLTF. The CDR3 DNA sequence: TGTGCCAGCAGCTTAACGGGTTCTGGGGCCAACGTCCTGACTTTC.

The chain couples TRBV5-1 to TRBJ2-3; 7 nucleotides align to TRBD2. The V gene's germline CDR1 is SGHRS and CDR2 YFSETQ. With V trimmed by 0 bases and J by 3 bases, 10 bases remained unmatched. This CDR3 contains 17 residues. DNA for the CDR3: TGCGCCAGCAGCTTGGCCGGTGTGGGAGGGCCAACAGATACGCAGTATTTT. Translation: CASSLAGVGGPTDTQYF.

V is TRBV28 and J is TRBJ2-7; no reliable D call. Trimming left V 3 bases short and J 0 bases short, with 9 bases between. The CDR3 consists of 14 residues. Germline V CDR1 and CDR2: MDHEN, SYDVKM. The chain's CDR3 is CASSLGGNSYEQYF. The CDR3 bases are TGTGCCAGCAGTTTGGGCGGAAACTCCTACGAGCAGTACTTC. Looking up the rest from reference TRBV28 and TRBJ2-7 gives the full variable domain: DVKVTQSSRYLVKRTGEKVFLECVQDMDHENMFWYRQDPGLGLRLIYFSYDVKMKEKGDIPEGYSVSREKKERFSLILESASTNQTSMYLCASSLGGNSYEQYFGPGTRLTVT.

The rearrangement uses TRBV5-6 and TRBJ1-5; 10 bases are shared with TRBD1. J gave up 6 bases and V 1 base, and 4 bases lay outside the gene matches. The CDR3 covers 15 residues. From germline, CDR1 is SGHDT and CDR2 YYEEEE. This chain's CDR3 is CASSLWDRGSQPQHF. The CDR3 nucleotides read TGTGCCAGCAGCTTGTGGGACAGGGGTAGTCAGCCCCAGCATTTT.

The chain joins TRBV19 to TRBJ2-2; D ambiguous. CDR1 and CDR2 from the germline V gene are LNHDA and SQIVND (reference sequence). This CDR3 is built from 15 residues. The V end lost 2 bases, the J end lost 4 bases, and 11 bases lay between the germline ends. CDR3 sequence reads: CASSIKGGFTGELFF. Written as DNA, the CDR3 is TGTGCCAGTAGTATAAAGGGCGGTTTCACCGGGGAGCTGTTTTTT.

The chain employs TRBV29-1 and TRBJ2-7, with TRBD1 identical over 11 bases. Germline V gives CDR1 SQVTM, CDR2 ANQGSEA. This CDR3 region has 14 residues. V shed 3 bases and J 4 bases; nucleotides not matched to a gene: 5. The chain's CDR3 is CSVDTGTGGYEQYF. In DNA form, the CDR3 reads TGCAGCGTTGACACCGGGACAGGGGGTTACGAGCAGTACTTC.

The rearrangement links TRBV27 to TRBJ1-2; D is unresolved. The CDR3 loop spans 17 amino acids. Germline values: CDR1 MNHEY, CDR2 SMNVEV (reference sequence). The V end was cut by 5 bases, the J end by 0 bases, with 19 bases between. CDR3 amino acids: CASSTRGANPANYGYTF. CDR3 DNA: TGTGCCAGCAGTACCCGGGGAGCCAACCCCGCTAACTATGGCTACACCTTC.

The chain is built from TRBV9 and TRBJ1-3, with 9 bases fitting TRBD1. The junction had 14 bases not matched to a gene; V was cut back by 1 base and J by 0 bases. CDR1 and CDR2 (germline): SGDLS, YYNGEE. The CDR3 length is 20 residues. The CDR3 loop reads CASSVTAGTGRDPSGNTIYF. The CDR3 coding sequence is TGTGCCAGCAGCGTAACAGCCGGGACAGGGAGGGACCCCTCTGGAAACACCATATATTTT.